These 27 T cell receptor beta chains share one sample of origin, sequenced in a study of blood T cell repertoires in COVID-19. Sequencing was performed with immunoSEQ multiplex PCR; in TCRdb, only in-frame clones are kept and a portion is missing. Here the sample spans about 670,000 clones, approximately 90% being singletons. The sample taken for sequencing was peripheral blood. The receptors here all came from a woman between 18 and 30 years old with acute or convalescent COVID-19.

CDR3 sequence: CASSASTLSGNTIYF. The DNA for the CDR3 is TGTGCCAGCAGCGCATCGACTTTATCCGGAAACACCATATATTTT. The rearrangement joins TRBV9 to TRBJ1-3; no firm D call. Germline CDR1 SGDLS, CDR2 YYNGEE. V dropped 3 bases and J dropped 4 bases, with 14 bases sitting between them. The CDR3 has 15 amino acids.

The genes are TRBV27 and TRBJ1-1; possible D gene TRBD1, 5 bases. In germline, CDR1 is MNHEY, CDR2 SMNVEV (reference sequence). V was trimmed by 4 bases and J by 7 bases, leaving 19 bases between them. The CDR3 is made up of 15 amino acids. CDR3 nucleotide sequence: TGTGCCAGCAGTTGGGGGGAACGGGGCTGGAGTGAAGCTTTCTTT. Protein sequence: CASSWGERGWSEAFF.

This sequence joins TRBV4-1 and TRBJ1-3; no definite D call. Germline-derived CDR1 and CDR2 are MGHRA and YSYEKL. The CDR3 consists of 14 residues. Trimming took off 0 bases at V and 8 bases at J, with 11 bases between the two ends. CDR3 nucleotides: TGCGCCAGCAGCCAAGATACAGAAAGAGACACCATATATTTT. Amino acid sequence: CASSQDTERDTIYF.

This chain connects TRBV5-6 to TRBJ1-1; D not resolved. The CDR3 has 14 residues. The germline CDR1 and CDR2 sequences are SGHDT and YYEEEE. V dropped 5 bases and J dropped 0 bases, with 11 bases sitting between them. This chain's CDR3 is CASSRRYMNTEAFF. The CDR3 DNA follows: TGTGCCAGCAGTCGCCGATACATGAACACTGAAGCTTTCTTT.

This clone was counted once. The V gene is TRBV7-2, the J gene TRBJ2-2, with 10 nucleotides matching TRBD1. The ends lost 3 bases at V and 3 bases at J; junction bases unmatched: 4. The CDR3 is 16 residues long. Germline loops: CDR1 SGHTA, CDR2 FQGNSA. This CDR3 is CASSFWTGGYTGELFF. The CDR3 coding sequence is TGTGCCAGCAGCTTTTGGACAGGGGGGTACACCGGGGAGCTGTTTTTT.

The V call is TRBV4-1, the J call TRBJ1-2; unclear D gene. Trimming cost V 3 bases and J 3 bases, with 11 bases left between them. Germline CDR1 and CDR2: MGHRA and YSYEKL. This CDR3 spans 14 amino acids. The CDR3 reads CASSQDHGDYGYTF. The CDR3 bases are TGCGCCAGCAGCCAGGACCACGGGGACTATGGCTACACCTTC.

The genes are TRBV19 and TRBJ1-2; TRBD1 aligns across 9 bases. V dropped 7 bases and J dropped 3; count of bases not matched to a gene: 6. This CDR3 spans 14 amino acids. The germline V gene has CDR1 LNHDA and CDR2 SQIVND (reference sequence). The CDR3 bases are TGTGCCAGTACCAACAGGGGGCCCTACTATGGCTACACCTTC. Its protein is CASTNRGPYYGYTF.

The CDR3 region has the DNA TGTGCCACCAGCAGAGATAACAGGGGTTTCTGGGGCTACACCTTC. It codes for CATSRDNRGFWGYTF. The V and J genes are TRBV15 and TRBJ1-2, with 7 bases matching TRBD1. CDR3 length: 15 residues. Germline values: CDR1 LNHNV, CDR2 YYDKDF (reference sequence). Losses at the gene ends were 0 bases for V and 8 bases for J; bases not matched to a gene: 9. The full variable domain, its missing parts supplied by reference TRBV15 and TRBJ1-2, is DAMVIQNPRYQVTQFGKPVTLSCSQTLNHNVMYWYQQKSSQAPKLLFHYYDKDFNNEADTPDNFQSRRPNTSFCFLDIRSPGLGDTAMYLCATSRDNRGFWGYTFGSGTRLTVV.

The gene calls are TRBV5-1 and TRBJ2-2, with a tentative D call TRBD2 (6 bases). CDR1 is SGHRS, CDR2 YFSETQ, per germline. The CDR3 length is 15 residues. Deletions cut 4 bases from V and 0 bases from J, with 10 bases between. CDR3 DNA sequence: TGCGCCAGCAGCCACTTAGCGGCGAACACCGGGGAGCTGTTTTTT. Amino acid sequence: CASSHLAANTGELFF.

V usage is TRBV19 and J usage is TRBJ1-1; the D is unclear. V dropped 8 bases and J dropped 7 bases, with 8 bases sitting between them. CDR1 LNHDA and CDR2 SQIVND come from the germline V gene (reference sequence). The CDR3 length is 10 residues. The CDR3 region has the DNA TGTGCCAGTTCTGGGCGTGAAGCTTTCTTT. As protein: CASSGREAFF.

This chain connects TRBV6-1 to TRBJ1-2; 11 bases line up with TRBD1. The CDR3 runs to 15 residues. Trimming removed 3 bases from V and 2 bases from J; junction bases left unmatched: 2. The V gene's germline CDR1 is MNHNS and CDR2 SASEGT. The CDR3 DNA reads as TGTGCCAGCAGTGAGAGGACAGGGGGCAACTATGGCTACACCTTC. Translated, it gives CASSERTGGNYGYTF.

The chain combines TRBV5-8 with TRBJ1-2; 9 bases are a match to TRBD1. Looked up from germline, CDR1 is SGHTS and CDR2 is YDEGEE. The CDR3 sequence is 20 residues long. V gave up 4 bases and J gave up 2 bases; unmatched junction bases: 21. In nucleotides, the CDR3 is TGTGCCAGCAGCATCGGGACAGGGACTATCCACACAACCCGGAACTATGGCTACACCTTC. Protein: CASSIGTGTIHTTRNYGYTF.

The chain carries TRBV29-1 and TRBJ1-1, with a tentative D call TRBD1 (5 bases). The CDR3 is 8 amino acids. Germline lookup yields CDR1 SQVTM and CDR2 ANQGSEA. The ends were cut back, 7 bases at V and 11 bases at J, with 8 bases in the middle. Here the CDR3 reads CSAPGAFF. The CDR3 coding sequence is TGCAGCGCCCCAGGGGCTTTCTTT.

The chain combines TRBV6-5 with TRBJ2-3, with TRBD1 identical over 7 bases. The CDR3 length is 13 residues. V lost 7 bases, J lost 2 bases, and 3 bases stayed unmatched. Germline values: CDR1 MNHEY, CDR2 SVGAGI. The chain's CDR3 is CASTGGSTDTQYF. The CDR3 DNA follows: TGTGCCAGCACAGGGGGATCCACAGATACGCAGTATTTT.

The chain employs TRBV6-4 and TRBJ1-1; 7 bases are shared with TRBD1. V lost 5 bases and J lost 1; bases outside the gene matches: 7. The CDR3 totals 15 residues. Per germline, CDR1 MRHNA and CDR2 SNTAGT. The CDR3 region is CASSRDSSPNTEAFF. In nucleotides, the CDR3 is TGTGCCAGCAGTCGGGACAGTTCGCCGAACACTGAAGCTTTCTTT.

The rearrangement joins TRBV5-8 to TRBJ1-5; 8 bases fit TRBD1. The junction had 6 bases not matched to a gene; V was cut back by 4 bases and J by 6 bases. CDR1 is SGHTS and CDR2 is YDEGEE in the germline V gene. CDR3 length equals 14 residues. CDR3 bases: TGTGCCAGCAGCCCTGACAGGGGATCTCAGCCCCAGCATTTT. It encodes CASSPDRGSQPQHF.

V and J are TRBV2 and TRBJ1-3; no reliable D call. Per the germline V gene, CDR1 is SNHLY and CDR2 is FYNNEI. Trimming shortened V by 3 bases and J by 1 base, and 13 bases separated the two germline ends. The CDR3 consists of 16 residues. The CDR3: CASSDIAEVSGNTIYF. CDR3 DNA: TGTGCCAGCAGTGACATCGCGGAGGTTTCTGGAAACACCATATATTTT. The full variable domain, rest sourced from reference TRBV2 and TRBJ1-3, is EPEVTQTPSHQVTQMGQEVILRCVPISNHLYFYWYRQILGQKVEFLVSFYNNEISEKSEIFDDQFSVERPDGSNFTLKIRSTKLEDSAMYFCASSDIAEVSGNTIYFGEGSWLTVV.

CDR3 in amino acids: CASSLAGAAQETQYF. The CDR3 coding sequence is TGTGCCAGTAGTTTGGCAGGGGCGGCCCAAGAGACCCAGTACTTC. The chain carries TRBV19 and TRBJ2-5, with a possible D match to TRBD1 (6 bases). Germline V gene sequence: CDR1 LNHDA, CDR2 SQIVND (reference sequence). The V gene lost 5 bases and the J gene lost 1 base, with 14 bases spanning the gap. CDR3 size: 15 residues.

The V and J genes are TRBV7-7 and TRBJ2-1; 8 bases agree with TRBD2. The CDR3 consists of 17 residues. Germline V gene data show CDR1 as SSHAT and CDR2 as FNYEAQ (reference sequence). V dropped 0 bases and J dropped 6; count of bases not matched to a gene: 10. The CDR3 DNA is TGTGCCAGCAGCTTAGCGCCGGGCGGGGGGTTTGGCAATGAGCAGTTCTTC. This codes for CASSLAPGGGFGNEQFF.

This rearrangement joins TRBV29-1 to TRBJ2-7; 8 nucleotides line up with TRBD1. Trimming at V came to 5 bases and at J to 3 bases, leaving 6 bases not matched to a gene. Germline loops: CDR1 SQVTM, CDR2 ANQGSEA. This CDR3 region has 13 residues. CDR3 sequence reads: CSVLTGVDYEQYF. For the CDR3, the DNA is TGCAGCGTTTTGACAGGGGTTGACTACGAGCAGTACTTC.

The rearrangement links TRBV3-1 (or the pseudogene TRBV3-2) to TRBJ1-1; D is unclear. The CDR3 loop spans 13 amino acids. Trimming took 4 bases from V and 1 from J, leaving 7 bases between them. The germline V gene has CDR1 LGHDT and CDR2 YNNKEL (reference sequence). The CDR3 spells CASSRRQNTEAFF. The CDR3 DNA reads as TGTGCCAGCAGCCGTCGACAGAACACTGAAGCTTTCTTT.

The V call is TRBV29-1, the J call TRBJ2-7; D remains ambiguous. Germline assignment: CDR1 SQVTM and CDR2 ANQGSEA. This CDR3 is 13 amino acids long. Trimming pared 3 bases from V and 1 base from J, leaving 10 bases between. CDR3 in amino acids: CSVEVAGSYEQYF. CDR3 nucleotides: TGCAGCGTTGAGGTGGCCGGGTCCTACGAGCAGTACTTC.

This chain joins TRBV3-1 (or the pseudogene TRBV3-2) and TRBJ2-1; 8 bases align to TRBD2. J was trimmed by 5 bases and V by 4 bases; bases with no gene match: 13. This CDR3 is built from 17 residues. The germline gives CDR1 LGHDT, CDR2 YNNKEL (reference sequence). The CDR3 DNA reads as TGTGCCAGCAGCCCCCCATTCGGGGGGGCCCAAAACAATGAGCAGTTCTTC. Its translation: CASSPPFGGAQNNEQFF.

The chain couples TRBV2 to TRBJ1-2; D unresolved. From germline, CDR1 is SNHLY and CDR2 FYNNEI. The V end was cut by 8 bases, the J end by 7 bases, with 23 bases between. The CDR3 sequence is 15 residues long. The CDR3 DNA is TGTGCCAGCGGCACACTTCACAGCGGCGCGTTTGGCTACACCTTC. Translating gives CASGTLHSGAFGYTF.

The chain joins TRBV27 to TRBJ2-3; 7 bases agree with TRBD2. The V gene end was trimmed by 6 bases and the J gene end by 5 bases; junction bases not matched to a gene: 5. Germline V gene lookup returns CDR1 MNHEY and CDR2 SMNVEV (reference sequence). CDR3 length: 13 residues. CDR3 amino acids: CASRAGREDTQYF. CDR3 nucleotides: TGTGCCAGCAGAGCGGGGAGGGAAGATACGCAGTATTTT.

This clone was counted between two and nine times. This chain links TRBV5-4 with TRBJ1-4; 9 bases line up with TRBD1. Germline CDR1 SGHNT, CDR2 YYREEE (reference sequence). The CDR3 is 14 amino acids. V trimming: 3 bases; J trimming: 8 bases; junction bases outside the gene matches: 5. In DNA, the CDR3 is TGTGCCAGCAGCTGGGGACAGGGCGGGGAAAAACTGTTTTTT. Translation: CASSWGQGGEKLFF.

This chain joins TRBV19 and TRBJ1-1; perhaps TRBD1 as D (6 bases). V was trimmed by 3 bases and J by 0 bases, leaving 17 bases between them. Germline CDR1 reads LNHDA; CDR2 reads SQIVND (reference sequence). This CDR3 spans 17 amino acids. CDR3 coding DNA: TGTGCCAGTAGTATTGCCCAATCGGACAGACTGAACACTGAAGCTTTCTTT. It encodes CASSIAQSDRLNTEAFF.